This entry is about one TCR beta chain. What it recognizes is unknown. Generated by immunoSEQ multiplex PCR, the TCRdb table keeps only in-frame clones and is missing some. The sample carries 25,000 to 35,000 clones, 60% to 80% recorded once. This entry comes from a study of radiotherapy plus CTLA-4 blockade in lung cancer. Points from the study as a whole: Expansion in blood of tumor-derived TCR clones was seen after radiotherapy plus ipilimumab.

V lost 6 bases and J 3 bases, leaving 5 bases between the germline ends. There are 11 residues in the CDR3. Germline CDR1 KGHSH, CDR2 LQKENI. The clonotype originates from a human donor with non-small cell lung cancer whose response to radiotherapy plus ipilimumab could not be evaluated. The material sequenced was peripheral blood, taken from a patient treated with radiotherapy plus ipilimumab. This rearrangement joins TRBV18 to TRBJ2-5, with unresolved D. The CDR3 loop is CASSSEETQYF. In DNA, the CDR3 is TGTGCCAGCTCTTCGGAAGAGACCCAGTACTTC.